This entry lists 11 T cell receptor beta chains sequenced from one sample in a study of cytomegalovirus exposure and HLA in healthy donors (dated by TCRdb to 2016 to 2017). The library came from the immunoSEQ multiplex PCR assay. For the multiplex PCR, a mixture combining 60 forward primers for TCR Vbeta segments and 13 reverse primers for TCR Jbeta segments was used. In its TCRdb copy, this immuneACCESS table keeps in-frame sequences only and misses some clones. Where compared with another copy, unresolved V genes explain less than half of these, and the others have no known cause. The sample table contains around 150,000 clones; only one count was recorded for 76% of them. Together, the top ten hold roughly 2% of the sample. The sample taken for sequencing was PBMCs. The receptors were sampled from a woman between 40 and 55 years old in good health and CMV-seronegative.

CDR3 sequence (DNA): TGCGCCAGCAGACGGACTGACGGAGACCCCAATGAGCAGTTCTTC. This translates into CASRRTDGDPNEQFF. This rearrangement joins TRBV5-1 to TRBJ2-1; D may be TRBD2 (5 bases). The germline V gene has CDR1 SGHRS and CDR2 YFSETQ. V was shortened by 5 bases and J by 6 bases, with 18 bases between the two germline ends. This CDR3 is 15 amino acids long. Together with reference TRBV5-1 and TRBJ2-1, the CDR3 gives the full variable domain: KAGVTQTPRYLIKTRGQQVTLSCSPISGHRSVSWYQQTPGQGLQFLFEYFSETQRNKGNFPGRFSGRQFSNSRSEMNVSTLELGDSALYLCASRRTDGDPNEQFFGPGTRLTVL.

V is TRBV5-1 and J is TRBJ2-7; D uncertain. This CDR3 spans 15 amino acids. The V end lost 0 bases, the J end lost 5 bases, and 15 bases lay between the germline ends. Germline loops: CDR1 SGHRS, CDR2 YFSETQ. Here the CDR3 DNA reads TGCGCCAGCAGCTTGGCCTTCAACGAGGTGCACGAGCAGTACTTC. It is translated as CASSLAFNEVHEQYF.

The chain links TRBV2 to TRBJ1-4; 11 bases map to TRBD1. The CDR3 consists of 17 residues. The germline CDR1 and CDR2 sequences are SNHLY and FYNNEI. With 3 bases clipped from V and 6 bases from J, the junction kept 9 bases outside the gene matches. DNA for the CDR3: TGTGCCAGCAGTGACCCCACTGGGACAGGGGGTGATGAAAAACTGTTTTTT. Translated, it gives CASSDPTGTGGDEKLFF.

J is TRBJ1-2 and V is TRBV6-5, with TRBD1 matching over 7 bases. CDR1 is MNHEY, CDR2 SVGAGI, per germline. The CDR3 sequence is 14 residues long. V was pared by 6 bases and J by 2 bases, with 6 bases of the junction left unmatched. The CDR3 reads CASSRDSPNYGYTF. The CDR3 DNA follows: TGTGCCAGCAGCAGGGACAGCCCGAACTATGGCTACACCTTC.

The chain carries TRBV2 and TRBJ2-5; 9 bases match TRBD2. Germline V gene data show CDR1 as SNHLY and CDR2 as FYNNEI. The V segment lost 1 base and the J segment 4 bases; nucleotides outside the gene matches: 10. The CDR3 is 17 amino acids. The CDR3 nucleotides read TGTGCCAGCAGTGAAGGGGGTGAGGCGGGAGGGGGAGAGACCCAGTACTTC. Encoded protein: CASSEGGEAGGGETQYF.

V and J are TRBV25-1 and TRBJ1-3; D is uncertain. This CDR3 has 18 residues. CDR1 is MGHDK, CDR2 SYGVNS, per germline. V was trimmed by 6 bases and J by 0 bases, leaving 21 bases between them. The CDR3 reads CASSGRVLTPDSGNTIYF. The DNA for the CDR3 is TGTGCCAGCAGCGGGAGGGTCCTAACCCCTGACTCTGGAAACACCATATATTTT.

This sequence joins TRBV7-9 and TRBJ1-2, with D hard to call. V lost 6 bases and J 6 bases, leaving 14 bases between the germline ends. The V gene's germline CDR1 is SEHNR and CDR2 FQNEAQ (reference sequence). The CDR3 sequence is 13 residues long. CDR3 sequence: CASSHSLSNGYTF. Here the CDR3 DNA reads TGTGCCAGCAGTCACAGTTTAAGTAATGGCTACACCTTC.

The CDR3 sequence: CASSLITGGTEAFF. CDR3 in DNA: TGCGCCAGCAGCTTAATAACAGGGGGAACTGAAGCTTTCTTT. V is TRBV5-1 and J is TRBJ1-1; 8 positions match TRBD1. Germline loops: CDR1 SGHRS, CDR2 YFSETQ. V shed 2 bases and J 5 bases; nucleotides not matched to a gene: 5. There are 14 residues in the CDR3. Together with reference TRBV5-1 and TRBJ1-1, the CDR3 gives the full variable domain: KAGVTQTPRYLIKTRGQQVTLSCSPISGHRSVSWYQQTPGQGLQFLFEYFSETQRNKGNFPGRFSGRQFSNSRSEMNVSTLELGDSALYLCASSLITGGTEAFFGQGTRLTVV.

This chain uses TRBV7-2 with TRBJ2-3; TRBD2 is a possible D gene (5 bases). The CDR3 is 13 residues long. Per the germline V gene, CDR1 is SGHTA and CDR2 is FQGNSA. V gave up 3 bases and J gave up 5 bases, with 9 bases separating them. DNA for the CDR3: TGTGCCAGCAGCTTCGCGGGTCTAGATACGCAGTATTTT. Amino acid sequence: CASSFAGLDTQYF. Variable domain in full (rest from reference TRBV7-2 and TRBJ2-3): GAGVSQSPSNKVTEKGKDVELRCDPISGHTALYWYRQSLGQGLEFLIYFQGNSAPDKSGLPSDRFSAERTGGSVSTLTIQRTQQEDSAVYLCASSFAGLDTQYFGPGTRLTVL.

V usage is TRBV2 and J usage is TRBJ2-5; TRBD1 agrees at 11 bases. J gave up 2 bases and V 6 bases, and 2 bases lay outside the gene matches. CDR1 is SNHLY, CDR2 FYNNEI, per germline. CDR3 length: 14 amino acids. The chain's CDR3 is CASRRDRGQETQYF. In DNA form, the CDR3 reads TGTGCCAGCAGGAGGGACAGGGGGCAAGAGACCCAGTACTTC.

The chain has TRBV4-1 and TRBJ2-1; D gene unclear. CDR1 and CDR2 from the germline V gene are MGHRA and YSYEKL. Deletions cut 1 base from V and 3 bases from J, with 13 bases between. CDR3 size: 16 residues. The CDR3, as DNA: TGCGCCAGCAGCCAAGTTCCCGGAGATCTCTACAATGAGCAGTTCTTC. It encodes CASSQVPGDLYNEQFF.